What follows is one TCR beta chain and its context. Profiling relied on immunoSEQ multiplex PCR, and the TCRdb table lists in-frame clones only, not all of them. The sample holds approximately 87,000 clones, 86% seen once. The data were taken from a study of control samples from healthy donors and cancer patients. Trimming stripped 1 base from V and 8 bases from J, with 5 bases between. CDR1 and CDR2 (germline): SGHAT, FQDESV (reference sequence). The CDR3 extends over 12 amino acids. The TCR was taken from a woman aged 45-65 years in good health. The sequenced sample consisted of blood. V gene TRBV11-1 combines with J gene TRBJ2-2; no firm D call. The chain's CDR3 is CASSLVPGELFF. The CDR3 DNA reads TGTGCCAGCAGCTTAGTTCCTGGGGAGCTGTTTTTT.